Shown below are 11 T cell receptor beta chains from a single sample sequenced in a study of memory CD4+ T cells and cytomegalovirus serostatus. This table comes from immunoSEQ multiplex PCR, and its TCRdb copy is limited to in-frame clones, with some not included. The sample shows 25,000 to 30,000 clones, more than 60% of them seen only once. The sort gate was single viable CD3+CD4+CD8-CD45RO+ cells for memory CD4+ T cells. Input material: memory CD4+ T cells from blood. The receptors were gathered from an adult in good health and CMV-seronegative.

V gene TRBV5-4 combines with J gene TRBJ2-2, with D possibly matching TRBD1 (5 bases). CDR1 and CDR2 (germline): SGHNT, YYREEE (reference sequence). This CDR3 contains 14 residues. Trimming removed 0 bases from V and 5 bases from J, with 8 bases in between. CDR3 sequence reads: CASSLGQTTGELFF. The CDR3 region has the DNA TGTGCCAGCAGCTTGGGACAGACTACCGGGGAGCTGTTTTTT. The variable domain in full, with the rest retrieved from reference TRBV5-4 and TRBJ2-2, is ETGVTQSPTHLIKTRGQQVTLRCSSQSGHNTVSWYQQALGQGPQFIFQYYREEENGRGNFPPRFSGLQFPNYSSELNVNALELDDSALYLCASSLGQTTGELFFGEGSRLTVL.

The chain has TRBV6-6 and TRBJ1-1; tentatively, D is TRBD1 (5 bases). CDR3 size: 13 residues. V lost 4 bases and J lost 1, with 7 bases in between. Germline V gene data show CDR1 as MNHNY and CDR2 as SVGAGI (reference sequence). CDR3 region: CASSSQGNTEAFF. CDR3 sequence (DNA): TGTGCCAGCAGTTCGCAGGGGAACACTGAAGCTTTCTTT.

This chain joins TRBV10-3 and TRBJ2-1; D not resolved. The CDR3 consists of 14 residues. CDR1 and CDR2 from the germline V gene are ENHRY and SYGVKD. The V and J ends lost 4 bases and 10 bases respectively, with 17 bases between them. CDR3 bases: TGTGCCATCAGTGTCCAAAAGACCCACCTCGAGCAGTTCTTC. Translated, it gives CAISVQKTHLEQFF.

The CDR3 here is CASSAYRVVLPGNTIYF. For the CDR3, the DNA is TGTGCCAGCAGCGCCTACAGAGTAGTTCTCCCCGGAAACACCATATATTTT. The chain joins TRBV7-8 to TRBJ1-3; no reliable D call. The CDR3 consists of 17 residues. The germline CDR1 and CDR2 sequences are SGHVS and FQNEAQ. Trimming cost V 5 bases and J 4 bases, with 21 bases left between them.

The chain combines TRBV5-3 with TRBJ1-2; D gene unclear. TRBV5-3 is an ORF; its function is uncertain. The CDR3 sequence is 12 residues long. V was cut by 7 bases and J by 4 bases, with 11 bases left in between. In DNA, the CDR3 is TGTGCCAGATCCGGACGGTTCTATGGCTACACCTTC. Protein product: CARSGRFYGYTF.

The V call is TRBV7-9, the J call TRBJ1-2; 7 positions match TRBD1. The CDR3 loop spans 15 amino acids. Trimming cost V 5 bases and J 6 bases; bases outside gene matches: 12. From germline, CDR1 is SEHNR and CDR2 FQNEAQ (reference sequence). This chain's CDR3 is CASSPGRQGGDGYTF. The CDR3 DNA sequence: TGTGCCAGCAGCCCAGGCAGACAGGGAGGGGATGGCTACACCTTC. The full variable domain, its missing parts supplied by reference TRBV7-9 and TRBJ1-2, is DTGVSQNPRHKITKRGQNVTFRCDPISEHNRLYWYRQTLGQGPEFLTYFQNEAQLEKSRLLSDRFSAERPKGSFSTLEIQRTEQGDSAMYLCASSPGRQGGDGYTFGSGTRLTVV.

The rearrangement joins TRBV7-2 to TRBJ1-3; TRBD1 agrees at 7 bases. The CDR3 is made up of 16 amino acids. Trimming removed 1 base from V and 2 bases from J; junction bases left unmatched: 5. Per the germline V gene, CDR1 is SGHTA and CDR2 is FQGNSA. CDR3 protein: CASSLDRGSPGNTIYF. CDR3 DNA sequence: TGTGCCAGCAGCTTAGACAGGGGAAGTCCTGGAAACACCATATATTTT.

The V call is TRBV18, the J call TRBJ2-7; D is ambiguous. This CDR3 spans 14 amino acids. Trimming stripped 1 base from V and 5 bases from J, with 12 bases between. Germline V gives CDR1 KGHSH, CDR2 LQKENI. The CDR3 loop is CASSPQSQTDEQYF. The CDR3 nucleotides are TGTGCCAGCTCACCACAGTCTCAGACCGACGAGCAGTACTTC.

Details on this clone: Germline and junction disagree at one end, which may indicate a read error. J is TRBJ1-1 and V is TRBV5-6, with D unresolved. The CDR3 runs to 15 residues. CDR1 is SGHDT and CDR2 is YYEEEE in the germline V gene. The CDR3: CASSPLDARNAEAFF. The DNA of the CDR3 is TGTGCCAGCAGCCCCCTTGACGCGCGGAACGCTGAAGCTTTCTTT.

This clone was seen a few times. The CDR3 sequence: CASSRTVSNQPQHF. In DNA form, the CDR3 reads TGTGCCAGCAGTAGGACAGTAAGCAATCAGCCCCAGCATTTT. The chain couples TRBV6-5 to TRBJ1-5; a possible D gene is TRBD1 (6 bases). Germline lookup yields CDR1 MNHEY and CDR2 SVGAGI. The CDR3 contains 14 residues. Deletions cut 5 bases from V and 1 base from J, with 9 bases between.

This rearrangement joins TRBV7-9 to TRBJ1-1; possibly TRBD1 for D (6 bases). Germline assignment: CDR1 SEHNR and CDR2 FQNEAQ (reference sequence). The CDR3 runs to 14 residues. V was trimmed by 1 base and J by 5 bases, leaving 11 bases between them. The chain's CDR3 is CASSLEQGRTEAFF. The CDR3 nucleotides read TGTGCCAGCAGCTTAGAGCAGGGGAGGACTGAAGCTTTCTTT.